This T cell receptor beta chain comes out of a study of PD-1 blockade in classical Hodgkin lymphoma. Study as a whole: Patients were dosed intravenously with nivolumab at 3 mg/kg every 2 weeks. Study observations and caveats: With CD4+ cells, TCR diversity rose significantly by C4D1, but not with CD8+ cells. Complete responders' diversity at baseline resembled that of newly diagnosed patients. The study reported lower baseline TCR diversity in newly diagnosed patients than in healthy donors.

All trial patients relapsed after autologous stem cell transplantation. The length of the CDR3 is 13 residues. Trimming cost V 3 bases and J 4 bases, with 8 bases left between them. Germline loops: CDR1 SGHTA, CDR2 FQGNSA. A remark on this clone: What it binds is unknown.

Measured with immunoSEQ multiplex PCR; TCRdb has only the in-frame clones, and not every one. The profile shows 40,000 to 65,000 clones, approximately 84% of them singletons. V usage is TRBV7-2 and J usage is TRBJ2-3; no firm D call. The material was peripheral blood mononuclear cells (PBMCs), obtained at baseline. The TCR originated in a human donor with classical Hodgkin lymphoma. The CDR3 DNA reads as TGTGCCAGCAGCTTCGGGTCCTCAGATACGCAGTATTTT. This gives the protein CASSFGSSDTQYF. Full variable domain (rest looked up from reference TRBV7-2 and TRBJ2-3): GAGVSQSPSNKVTEKGKDVELRCDPISGHTALYWYRQSLGQGLEFLIYFQGNSAPDKSGLPSDRFSAERTGGSVSTLTIQRTQQEDSAVYLCASSFGSSDTQYFGPGTRLTVL.